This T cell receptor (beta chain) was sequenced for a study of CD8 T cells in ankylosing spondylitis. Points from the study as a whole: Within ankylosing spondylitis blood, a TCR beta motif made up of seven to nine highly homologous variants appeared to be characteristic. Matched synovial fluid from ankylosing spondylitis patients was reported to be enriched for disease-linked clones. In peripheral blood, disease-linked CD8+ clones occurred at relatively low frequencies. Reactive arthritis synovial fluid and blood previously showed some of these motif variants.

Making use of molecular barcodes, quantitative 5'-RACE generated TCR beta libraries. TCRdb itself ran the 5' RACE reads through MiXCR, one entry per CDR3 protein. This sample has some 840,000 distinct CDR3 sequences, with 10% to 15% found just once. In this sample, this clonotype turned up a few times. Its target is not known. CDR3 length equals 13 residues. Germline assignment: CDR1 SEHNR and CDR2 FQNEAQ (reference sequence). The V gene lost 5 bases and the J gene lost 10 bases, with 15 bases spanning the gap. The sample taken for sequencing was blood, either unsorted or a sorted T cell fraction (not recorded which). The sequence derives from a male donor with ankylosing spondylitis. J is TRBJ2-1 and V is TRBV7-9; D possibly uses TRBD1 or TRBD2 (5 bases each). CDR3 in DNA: TGTGCCAGCAGCCCACATGGGGGTCCCGAGCAGTTCTTC. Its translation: CASSPHGGPEQFF.